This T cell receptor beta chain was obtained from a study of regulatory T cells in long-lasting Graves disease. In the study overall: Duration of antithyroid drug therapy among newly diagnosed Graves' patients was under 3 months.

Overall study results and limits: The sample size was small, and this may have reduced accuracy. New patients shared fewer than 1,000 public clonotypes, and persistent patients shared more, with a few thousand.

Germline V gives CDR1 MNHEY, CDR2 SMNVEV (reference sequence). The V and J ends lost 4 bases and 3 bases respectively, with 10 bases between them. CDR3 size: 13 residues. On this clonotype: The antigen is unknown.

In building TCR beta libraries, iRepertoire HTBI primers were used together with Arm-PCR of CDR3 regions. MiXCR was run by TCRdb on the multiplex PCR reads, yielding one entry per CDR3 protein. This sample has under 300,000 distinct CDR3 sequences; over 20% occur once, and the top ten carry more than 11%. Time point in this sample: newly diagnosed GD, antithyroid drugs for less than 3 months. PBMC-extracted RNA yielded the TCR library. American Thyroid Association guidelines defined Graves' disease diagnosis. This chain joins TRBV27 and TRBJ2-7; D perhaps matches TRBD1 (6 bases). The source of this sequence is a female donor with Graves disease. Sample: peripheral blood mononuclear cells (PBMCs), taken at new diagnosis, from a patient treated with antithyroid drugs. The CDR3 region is CASSWGQRYEQYF. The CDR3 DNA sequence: TGTGCCAGCAGTTGGGGGCAGCGCTACGAGCAGTACTTC.